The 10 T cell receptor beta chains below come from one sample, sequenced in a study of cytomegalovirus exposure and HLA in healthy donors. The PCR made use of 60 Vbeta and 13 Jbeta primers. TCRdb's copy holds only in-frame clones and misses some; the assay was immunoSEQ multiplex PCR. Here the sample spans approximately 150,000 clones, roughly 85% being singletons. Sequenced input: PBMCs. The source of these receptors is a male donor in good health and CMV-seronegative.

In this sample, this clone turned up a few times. CDR3: CASSPGGTYEQYF. The CDR3 nucleotides are TGTGCCAGCAGTCCGGGGGGCACCTACGAGCAGTACTTC. The chain links TRBV28 to TRBJ2-7, with a tentative D call TRBD2 (7 bases). The germline gives CDR1 MDHEN, CDR2 SYDVKM. The ends were cut back, 5 bases at V and 2 bases at J, with 10 bases in the middle. This CDR3 is 13 amino acids long.

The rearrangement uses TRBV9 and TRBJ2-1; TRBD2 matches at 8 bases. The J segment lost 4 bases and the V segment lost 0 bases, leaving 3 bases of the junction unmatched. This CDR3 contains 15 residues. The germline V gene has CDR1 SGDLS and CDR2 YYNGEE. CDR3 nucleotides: TGTGCCAGCAGCGTAGAAGCGGGGGTTTACAATGAGCAGTTCTTC. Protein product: CASSVEAGVYNEQFF.

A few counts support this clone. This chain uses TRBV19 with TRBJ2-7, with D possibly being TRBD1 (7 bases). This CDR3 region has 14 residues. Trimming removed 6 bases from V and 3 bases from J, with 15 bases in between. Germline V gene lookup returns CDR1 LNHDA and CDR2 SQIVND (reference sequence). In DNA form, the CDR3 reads TGTGCCAGTAGCAGGAGGGCAGGGGGCTACGAGCAGTACTTC. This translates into CASSRRAGGYEQYF.

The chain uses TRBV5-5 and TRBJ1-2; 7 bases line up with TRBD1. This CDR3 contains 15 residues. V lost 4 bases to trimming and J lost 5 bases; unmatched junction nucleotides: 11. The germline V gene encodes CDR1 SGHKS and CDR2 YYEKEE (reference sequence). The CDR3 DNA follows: TGTGCCAGCAGCCTGACCGGGACAGCTTTTTATGGCTACACCTTC. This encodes CASSLTGTAFYGYTF. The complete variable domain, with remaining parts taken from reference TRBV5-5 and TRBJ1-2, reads DAGVTQSPTHLIKTRGQQVTLRCSPISGHKSVSWYQQVLGQGPQFIFQYYEKEERGRGNFPDRFSARQFPNYSSELNVNALLLGDSALYLCASSLTGTAFYGYTFGSGTRLTVV.

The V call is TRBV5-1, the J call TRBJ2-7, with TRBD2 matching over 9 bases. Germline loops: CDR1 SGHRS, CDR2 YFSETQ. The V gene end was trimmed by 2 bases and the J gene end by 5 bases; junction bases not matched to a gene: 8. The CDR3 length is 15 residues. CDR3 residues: CASSLAGGLGHEQYF. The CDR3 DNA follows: TGCGCCAGCAGCTTAGCGGGAGGACTTGGACACGAGCAGTACTTC.

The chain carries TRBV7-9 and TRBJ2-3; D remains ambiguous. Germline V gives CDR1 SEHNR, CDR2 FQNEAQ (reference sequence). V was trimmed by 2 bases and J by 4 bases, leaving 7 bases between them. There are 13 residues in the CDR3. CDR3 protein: CASSLSPSDTQYF. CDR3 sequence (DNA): TGTGCCAGCAGCTTATCCCCGTCAGATACGCAGTATTTT. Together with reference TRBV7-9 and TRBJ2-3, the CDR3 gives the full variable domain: DTGVSQNPRHKITKRGQNVTFRCDPISEHNRLYWYRQTLGQGPEFLTYFQNEAQLEKSRLLSDRFSAERPKGSFSTLEIQRTEQGDSAMYLCASSLSPSDTQYFGPGTRLTVL.

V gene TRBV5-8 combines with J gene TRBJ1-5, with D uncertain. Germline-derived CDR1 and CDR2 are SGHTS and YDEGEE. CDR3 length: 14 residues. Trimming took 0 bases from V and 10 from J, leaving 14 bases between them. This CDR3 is CASSLGSSINPQHF. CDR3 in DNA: TGTGCCAGCAGCTTGGGCAGTTCAATCAATCCCCAGCATTTT.

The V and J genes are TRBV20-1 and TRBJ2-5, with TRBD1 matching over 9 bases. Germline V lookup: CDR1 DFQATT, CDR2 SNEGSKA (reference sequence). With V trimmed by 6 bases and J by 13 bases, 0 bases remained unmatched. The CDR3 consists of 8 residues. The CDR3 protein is CSAGQGYF. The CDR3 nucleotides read TGCAGTGCGGGACAGGGGTACTTC.

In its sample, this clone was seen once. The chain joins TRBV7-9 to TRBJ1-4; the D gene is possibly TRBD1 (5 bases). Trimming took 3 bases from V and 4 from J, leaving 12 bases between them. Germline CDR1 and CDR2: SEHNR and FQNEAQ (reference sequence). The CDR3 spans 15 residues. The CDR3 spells CASSLSGKDNEKLFF. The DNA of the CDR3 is TGTGCCAGCAGCTTGTCAGGGAAAGATAATGAAAAACTGTTTTTT. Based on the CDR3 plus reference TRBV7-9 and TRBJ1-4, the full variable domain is DTGVSQNPRHKITKRGQNVTFRCDPISEHNRLYWYRQTLGQGPEFLTYFQNEAQLEKSRLLSDRFSAERPKGSFSTLEIQRTEQGDSAMYLCASSLSGKDNEKLFFGSGTQLSVL.

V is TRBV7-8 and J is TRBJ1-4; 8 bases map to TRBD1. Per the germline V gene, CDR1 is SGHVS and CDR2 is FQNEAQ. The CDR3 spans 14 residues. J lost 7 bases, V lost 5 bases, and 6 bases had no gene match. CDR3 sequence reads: CASSLGQGGEKLFF. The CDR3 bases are TGTGCCAGCAGCCTTGGACAGGGTGGTGAAAAACTGTTTTTT. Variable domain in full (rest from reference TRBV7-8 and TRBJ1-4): GAGVSQSPRYKVAKRGQDVALRCDPISGHVSLFWYQQALGQGPEFLTYFQNEAQLDKSGLPSDRFFAERPEGSVSTLKIQRTQQEDSAVYLCASSLGQGGEKLFFGSGTQLSVL.